The next 14 T cell receptor beta chains were all read from a single sample in a study of T cell responses to AZD1222 COVID-19 vaccine. Measured with immunoSEQ multiplex PCR; TCRdb has only the in-frame clones, and not every one. The repertoire has 170,000 or so clones, around 94% of them found once; the top ten carry around 0.96%. Sequencing used peripheral blood, obtained on day 0 of AZD1222 vaccination. The receptors come from an adult in good health.

The chain joins TRBV11-2 to TRBJ1-4; maybe TRBD1 (5 bases). Germline loops: CDR1 SGHAT, CDR2 FQNNGV. Trimming pared 6 bases from V and 0 bases from J, leaving 11 bases between. The CDR3 spans 15 residues. The CDR3 loop is CASRPGLATNEKLFF. In DNA, the CDR3 is TGTGCCAGCAGGCCAGGGCTTGCAACTAATGAAAAACTGTTTTTT.

The CDR3: CASSSQTSGVTGELFF. The CDR3 DNA sequence: TGTGCCAGCAGCTCACAGACTAGCGGGGTTACCGGGGAGCTGTTTTTT. This sequence joins TRBV7-2 and TRBJ2-2; the match to TRBD2 covers 11 bases. The V gene's germline CDR1 is SGHTA and CDR2 FQGNSA. The junction had 6 bases not matched to a gene; V was cut back by 4 bases and J by 5 bases. The CDR3 runs 16 residues.

This clone has a single count. Here the CDR3 reads CRYGGGTEAFF. In nucleotides, the CDR3 is TGCAGGTACGGAGGGGGCACTGAAGCTTTCTTT. This sequence joins TRBV20-1 and TRBJ1-1; a weak D match, TRBD1 (6 bases). Germline CDR1 reads DFQATT; CDR2 reads SNEGSKA (reference sequence). The CDR3 length is 11 residues.

The chain is built from TRBV27 and TRBJ2-1, with a tentative D call TRBD1 (5 bases). CDR3 length: 15 residues. Germline loops: CDR1 MNHEY, CDR2 SMNVEV (reference sequence). The V end was cut by 2 bases, the J end by 4 bases, with 12 bases between. CDR3 coding DNA: TGTGCCAGCAGTTTAATATCTGACAGTTACAATGAGCAGTTCTTC. Encoded protein: CASSLISDSYNEQFF.

V is TRBV5-6 and J is TRBJ1-2; D remains unclear. This CDR3 is built from 15 residues. Per germline, CDR1 SGHDT and CDR2 YYEEEE. The V gene lost 4 bases and the J gene lost 3 bases, with 16 bases spanning the gap. This CDR3 is CASSPRMADYYGYTF. The CDR3 DNA follows: TGTGCCAGCAGCCCCCGAATGGCAGATTACTATGGCTACACCTTC.

The chain is built from TRBV6-2 or TRBV6-3 and TRBJ1-2; D might be TRBD1 (5 bases). From germline, CDR1 is MNHEY and CDR2 SVGEGT. Trimming removed 6 bases at V and 5 bases at J, with 16 bases between. The CDR3 contains 14 residues. The CDR3 bases are TGTGCCAGCAGCCCCATAACCAGACAGTATGGCTACACCTTC. Protein sequence: CASSPITRQYGYTF.

V is TRBV5-1 and J is TRBJ1-2; 8 bases agree with TRBD1. Germline loops: CDR1 SGHRS, CDR2 YFSETQ. CDR3 length: 15 residues. With V trimmed by 0 bases and J by 6 bases, 7 bases remained unmatched. The DNA of the CDR3 is TGCGCCAGCAGCTTGGAGGCCAGGGGGCTCGATGGCTACACCTTC. Residues: CASSLEARGLDGYTF.

The chain carries TRBV3-1 (or the pseudogene TRBV3-2) and TRBJ2-1; D call uncertain. V was pared by 3 bases and J by 6 bases, with 21 bases between. In germline, CDR1 is LGHDT, CDR2 YNNKEL (reference sequence). The CDR3 covers 17 residues. The CDR3: CASSHRLVAPGSNEQFF. CDR3 DNA: TGTGCCAGCAGCCATCGGTTAGTAGCACCCGGCTCCAATGAGCAGTTCTTC.

V and J are TRBV19 and TRBJ2-1; no reliable D call. This CDR3 region has 13 residues. Deletions cut 1 base from V and 12 bases from J, with 13 bases between. Germline CDR1 LNHDA, CDR2 SQIVND (reference sequence). The CDR3 sequence: CASSIGWKKGQFF. CDR3 in DNA: TGTGCCAGTAGTATAGGCTGGAAAAAAGGGCAGTTCTTC.

The chain carries TRBV10-3 and TRBJ1-2; D is possibly TRBD1 (5 bases). Germline V gene lookup returns CDR1 ENHRY and CDR2 SYGVKD. Trimming pared 4 bases from V and 6 bases from J, leaving 9 bases between. The CDR3 is 12 amino acids. In DNA form, the CDR3 reads TGTGCCATCAGTGTGGCAGGGAATGGCTACACCTTC. It specifies CAISVAGNGYTF.

V usage is TRBV15 and J usage is TRBJ2-1; the D is unclear. From germline, CDR1 is LNHNV and CDR2 YYDKDF (reference sequence). With 1 base removed from V and 4 bases from J, the gap between germline ends came to 17 bases. The CDR3 consists of 17 residues. Here the CDR3 DNA reads TGTGCCACCAGCAGAGTTAAGTCCGGCGCCCTTTACAATGAGCAGTTCTTC. Its translation is CATSRVKSGALYNEQFF.

As DNA, the CDR3 is TGTGCCAGCAGCCAAACGGACAAAGGGCAGCCCCAGCATTTT. Protein product: CASSQTDKGQPQHF. This chain connects TRBV3-1 (or the pseudogene TRBV3-2) to TRBJ1-5; D is perhaps TRBD1 (5 bases). This CDR3 is built from 14 residues. In germline, CDR1 is LGHDT, CDR2 YNNKEL (reference sequence). Trimming pared 2 bases from V and 7 bases from J, leaving 12 bases between.

The V gene is TRBV6-5, the J gene TRBJ2-7; D is ambiguous. Germline CDR1 and CDR2: MNHEY and SVGAGI. The V gene lost 6 bases and the J gene lost 0 bases, with 15 bases spanning the gap. The CDR3 length is 15 residues. In nucleotides, the CDR3 is TGTGCCAGCAGCGGTCCCCGAATAGACTCCTACGAGCAGTACTTC. This gives the protein CASSGPRIDSYEQYF.

This clone was counted once. The chain joins TRBV18 to TRBJ1-1; possible D gene TRBD1, 6 bases. The CDR3 is 13 amino acids. Germline CDR1 KGHSH, CDR2 LQKENI. The V and J ends lost 11 bases and 1 base respectively, with 14 bases between them. DNA for the CDR3: TGTGCCGGCAACAGGGAGCGGAACACTGAAGCTTTCTTT. Protein product: CAGNRERNTEAFF.